These T cell receptor beta chains were read from a single sample in a study of blood T cell repertoires in COVID-19. Produced via immunoSEQ multiplex PCR; TCRdb's table is partial and in-frame only. The table has approximately 300,000 clones, around 89% seen once. Material: peripheral blood. The receptors were gathered from a man between 25 and 39 years old with acute or convalescent COVID-19. CDR3s include the opening cysteine and the closing phenylalanine or tryptophan. A D gene is named only where the DNA matches it firmly. Some rows mark clone size as missing; the rest say once, few, many or name a class of expanded clone.

v_gene: TRBV6-5; abundance: once; j_gene: TRBJ2-1; d_gene: TRBD1; CDR3aa: CASRPTGGDEQFF; CDR3nt: TGTGCCAGCAGGCCAACAGGGGGCGATGAGCAGTTCTTC
v_gene: TRBV14; abundance: NA; j_gene: TRBJ1-1; d_gene: NA; CDR3aa: CASSPSQGIETEAFF; CDR3nt: TGTGCCAGCAGCCCGTCGCAGGGTATTGAGACTGAAGCTTTCTTT
v_gene: TRBV27; abundance: NA; j_gene: TRBJ1-2; d_gene: TRBD1; CDR3aa: CASSRQGQGSHTF; CDR3nt: TGTGCCAGCAGCAGACAGGGACAGGGATCGCACACCTTC
v_gene: TRBV7-2; abundance: once; j_gene: TRBJ2-7; d_gene: TRBD1; CDR3aa: CASSFQGASEQYF; CDR3nt: TGTGCCAGCAGTTTTCAGGGGGCTAGCGAGCAGTACTTC
v_gene: TRBV7-9; abundance: NA; j_gene: TRBJ1-1; d_gene: NA; CDR3aa: CASSLNKGAEAFF; CDR3nt: TGTGCCAGCAGCTTAAATAAGGGGGCTGAAGCTTTCTTT
v_gene: TRBV5-6; abundance: NA; j_gene: TRBJ1-2; d_gene: TRBD1; CDR3aa: CASSFGTGSGGYTF; CDR3nt: TGTGCCAGCAGCTTCGGGACAGGGTCGGGTGGCTACACCTTC
v_gene: TRBV10-3; abundance: NA; j_gene: TRBJ2-5; d_gene: NA; CDR3aa: CAISERGETQYF; CDR3nt: TGTGCCATCAGTGAGCGGGGGGAGACCCAGTACTTC
v_gene: TRBV5-1; abundance: NA; j_gene: TRBJ1-6; d_gene: TRBD1; CDR3aa: CASSPTIRTGRPRDPLHF; CDR3nt: TGCGCCAGCAGCCCGACGATTAGGACAGGGCGACCCCGGGATCCCCTCCACTTT
v_gene: TRBV2; abundance: NA; j_gene: TRBJ1-3; d_gene: NA; CDR3aa: CASSIDPGTTRNTIYF; CDR3nt: TGTGCCAGCAGTATAGACCCCGGGACAACCCGAAACACCATATATTTT
v_gene: TRBV6-4; abundance: NA; j_gene: TRBJ2-7; d_gene: TRBD2; CDR3aa: CATSELAGGDYEQYF; CDR3nt: TGTGCCACATCCGAACTAGCGGGGGGGGACTACGAGCAGTACTTC
v_gene: TRBV5-1; abundance: NA; j_gene: TRBJ1-3; d_gene: TRBD1; CDR3aa: CASSLGDRGSGNTIYF; CDR3nt: TGCGCCAGCAGCTTGGGGGACAGGGGGTCTGGAAACACCATATATTTT
v_gene: TRBV10-3; abundance: NA; j_gene: TRBJ1-5; d_gene: NA; CDR3aa: CAISETRGGQPQHF; CDR3nt: TGTGCCATCAGTGAGACCCGGGGGGGTCAGCCCCAGCATTTT
v_gene: TRBV28; abundance: NA; j_gene: TRBJ2-1; d_gene: TRBD2; CDR3aa: CASSFPGLADNEQFF; CDR3nt: TGTGCCAGCAGTTTTCCGGGACTAGCGGACAATGAGCAGTTCTTC
v_gene: TRBV5-6; abundance: NA; j_gene: TRBJ2-7; d_gene: TRBD2; CDR3aa: CASSLNGGAYEQYF; CDR3nt: TGTGCCAGCAGCTTAAACGGGGGGGCCTACGAGCAGTACTTC
v_gene: TRBV28; abundance: NA; j_gene: TRBJ1-5; d_gene: NA; CDR3aa: CASSRNGHSNQPQHF; CDR3nt: TGTGCCAGCAGCCGAAATGGACATAGCAATCAGCCCCAGCATTTT
v_gene: TRBV7-3; abundance: NA; j_gene: TRBJ2-1; d_gene: TRBD2; CDR3aa: CASSLRGLAGDNEQFF; CDR3nt: TGTGCCAGCAGCTTACGGGGACTAGCGGGGGACAATGAGCAGTTCTTC
v_gene: TRBV10-3; abundance: NA; j_gene: TRBJ1-4; d_gene: TRBD1; CDR3aa: CAISEGAPGQRREKLFF; CDR3nt: TGTGCCATCAGTGAGGGGGCTCCGGGACAGCGACGTGAAAAACTGTTTTTT
v_gene: TRBV7-9; abundance: NA; j_gene: TRBJ1-1; d_gene: TRBD1; CDR3aa: CASSGTGGLRTEAFF; CDR3nt: TGTGCCAGCAGCGGGACAGGGGGCCTTCGAACTGAAGCTTTCTTT
v_gene: TRBV18; abundance: NA; j_gene: TRBJ2-7; d_gene: NA; CDR3aa: CASSPWDFRGNSYEQYF; CDR3nt: TGTGCCAGCTCCCCTTGGGATTTCCGGGGAAATTCCTACGAGCAGTACTTC
v_gene: TRBV6-5; abundance: NA; j_gene: TRBJ2-1; d_gene: TRBD2; CDR3aa: CASSRTSGRNEQFF; CDR3nt: TGTGCCAGCAGCCGGACTAGCGGGAGAAATGAGCAGTTCTTC
v_gene: TRBV5-1; abundance: NA; j_gene: TRBJ2-1; d_gene: TRBD2; CDR3aa: CASSLEASGSGEQFF; CDR3nt: TGCGCCAGCAGCTTGGAAGCTAGCGGCTCTGGTGAGCAGTTCTTC
v_gene: TRBV10-3; abundance: NA; j_gene: TRBJ1-4; d_gene: NA; CDR3aa: CAISDQGKLFF; CDR3nt: TGTGCCATCAGTGATCAGGGAAAACTGTTTTTT
v_gene: TRBV9; abundance: NA; j_gene: TRBJ2-3; d_gene: TRBD2; CDR3aa: CASSVTSGITDTQYF; CDR3nt: TGTGCCAGCAGCGTGACTAGCGGGATCACAGATACGCAGTATTTT
v_gene: TRBV30; abundance: NA; j_gene: TRBJ1-5; d_gene: NA; CDR3aa: CAWSVHAGQPQHF; CDR3nt: TGTGCCTGGAGTGTACATGCTGGTCAGCCCCAGCATTTT
v_gene: TRBV30; abundance: NA; j_gene: TRBJ1-4; d_gene: TRBD1; CDR3aa: CAWREQGTPNEKLFF; CDR3nt: TGTGCCTGGAGGGAACAGGGGACGCCTAATGAAAAACTGTTTTTT
v_gene: TRBV5-1; abundance: few; j_gene: TRBJ1-1; d_gene: NA; CDR3aa: CASSPLGTGTEAFF; CDR3nt: TGCGCCAGCAGCCCACTTGGTACCGGGACAGAAGCTTTCTTT
v_gene: TRBV4-1; abundance: NA; j_gene: TRBJ2-1; d_gene: NA; CDR3aa: CASSQVGSNEQFF; CDR3nt: TGCGCCAGCAGCCAAGTCGGGTCCAATGAGCAGTTCTTC
v_gene: TRBV3-1/TRBV3-2; abundance: NA; j_gene: TRBJ1-1; d_gene: TRBD1; CDR3aa: CASSPWDRGTEAFF; CDR3nt: TGTGCCAGCAGCCCCTGGGACAGAGGGACTGAAGCTTTCTTT
v_gene: TRBV18; abundance: NA; j_gene: TRBJ1-5; d_gene: NA; CDR3aa: CASSPPPGNQPQHF; CDR3nt: TGTGCCAGCTCACCACCCCCAGGCAATCAGCCCCAGCATTTT
v_gene: TRBV12-3/TRBV12-4; abundance: few; j_gene: TRBJ2-2; d_gene: NA; CDR3aa: CASSSTSSGELFF; CDR3nt: TGTGCCAGCAGTTCTACTAGCTCCGGGGAGCTGTTTTTT
v_gene: TRBV5-4; abundance: once; j_gene: TRBJ2-5; d_gene: NA; CDR3aa: CASSPDTETQYF; CDR3nt: TGTGCCAGCAGCCCGGACACAGAGACCCAGTACTTC
v_gene: TRBV4-1; abundance: NA; j_gene: TRBJ2-2; d_gene: NA; CDR3aa: CASSQASGELFF; CDR3nt: TGCGCCAGCAGCCAAGCCTCCGGGGAGCTGTTTTTT
v_gene: TRBV30; abundance: NA; j_gene: TRBJ2-2; d_gene: NA; CDR3aa: CAWSRRLFNRNTGELFF; CDR3nt: TGTGCCTGGAGTCGGCGGTTATTCAATAGGAACACCGGGGAGCTGTTTTTT
v_gene: TRBV18; abundance: NA; j_gene: TRBJ2-2; d_gene: NA; CDR3aa: CASSPPGQNTGELFF; CDR3nt: TGTGCCAGCTCACCACCGGGCCAGAACACCGGGGAGCTGTTTTTT
v_gene: TRBV9; abundance: NA; j_gene: TRBJ2-2; d_gene: TRBD2; CDR3aa: CASSVEGLAGAGELFF; CDR3nt: TGTGCCAGCAGCGTAGAAGGACTAGCGGGGGCCGGGGAGCTGTTTTTT
v_gene: TRBV18; abundance: NA; j_gene: TRBJ2-7; d_gene: TRBD2; CDR3aa: CASSQLAGVRSYEQYF; CDR3nt: TGTGCCAGCTCGCAACTAGCGGGAGTTCGGTCCTACGAGCAGTACTTC
v_gene: TRBV3-1/TRBV3-2; abundance: NA; j_gene: TRBJ2-3; d_gene: TRBD2; CDR3aa: CASGSTGGHTQYF; CDR3nt: TGTGCCAGCGGGAGTACGGGGGGGCATACGCAGTATTTT
v_gene: TRBV11-3; abundance: few; j_gene: TRBJ1-1; d_gene: NA; CDR3aa: CASSITRNTEAFF; CDR3nt: TGTGCCAGCAGCATCACGAGGAACACTGAAGCTTTCTTT
v_gene: TRBV5-4; abundance: once; j_gene: TRBJ1-5; d_gene: NA; CDR3aa: CASSRDGNLNQPQHF; CDR3nt: TGTGCCAGCAGCCGAGACGGGAATTTGAATCAGCCCCAGCATTTT
v_gene: TRBV9; abundance: NA; j_gene: TRBJ2-5; d_gene: NA; CDR3aa: CASSTRARAETQYF; CDR3nt: TGTGCCAGCAGTACTCGTGCCAGGGCAGAGACCCAGTACTTC
v_gene: TRBV28; abundance: NA; j_gene: TRBJ2-7; d_gene: TRBD1; CDR3aa: CATGQGTYEQYF; CDR3nt: TGTGCCACCGGACAGGGGACGTACGAGCAGTACTTC
v_gene: TRBV9; abundance: NA; j_gene: TRBJ2-5; d_gene: NA; CDR3aa: CASSVRAAETQYF; CDR3nt: TGTGCCAGCAGCGTTAGAGCGGCGGAGACCCAGTACTTC